This T cell receptor beta chain comes out of a study of T cell changes during pregnancy in multiple sclerosis. CDR3 length: 18 amino acids. TCRdb keeps only in-frame clones here, not all; method: immunoSEQ multiplex PCR. Of 75,000 to 90,000 clones detected, roughly 92% appear once; the ten largest clones hold around 0.2%. Material: CD4+ T cells from peripheral blood mononuclear cells, obtained before pregnancy. The TCR comes from a female donor with multiple sclerosis, enrolled in a pregnancy study. This sequence joins TRBV21-1 and TRBJ2-1; whether TRBD2, the table's D call, matches the DNA was not checked. TRBV21-1 is marked as a pseudogene. The CDR3 is CASSREERRRFMNNEQFF. CDR3 DNA: TGTGCCAGCAGCAGGGAGGAAAGGCGGAGATTTATGAACAATGAGCAGTTCTTC.